A selection of T cell receptor beta chains follows, all from one sample in a study of beta chain features in type 1 diabetes. Produced via immunoSEQ multiplex PCR; TCRdb's table is partial and in-frame only. This table has 970,000 or so clones, roughly 15% appearing once. The sequencing input was naive CD4+ T cells from blood. Every receptor here comes from a woman between 18 and 30 years old in good health. The conserved cysteine and the conserved F or W are not part of the CDR3 here. Size tells how often a clone was seen (once, few, many) or the class of an expanded clone, and some rows leave it out.

TRBJ2-1 | NA | TRBV5-1 | ASSFTGYEQF
TRBJ1-5 | NA | TRBV6-6 | ASSYGISSNQPQH
TRBJ1-2 | few | TRBV18 | ASSPLELGQNYGYT
TRBJ2-3 | NA | TRBV19 | ASSIGILARGTDTQY
TRBJ2-5 | many | TRBV7-9 | ASSPQETQY
TRBJ2-1 | few | TRBV19 | ASHGEHNNEQF
TRBJ2-1 | few | TRBV7-8 | ASSLVLRPGNEQF
TRBJ1-2 | few | TRBV7-2 | ASSLARQQGYGYT
TRBJ2-7 | NA | TRBV13 | ASSLGLASNYEQY
TRBJ2-5 | few | TRBV7-2 | ASTKGGGETQY
TRBJ1-2 | NA | TRBV11-2 | ASSLHWTDLGYGYT
TRBJ2-3 | few | TRBV7-2 | ASSSLSREVGINTQY
TRBJ1-4 | NA | TRBV4-3 | ASSHQYRGGSNEKLF
TRBJ2-5 | few | TRBV13 | ASSLRTSGIKSGTQY
TRBJ2-5 | NA | TRBV6-5 | ASSYVGTGTLGTQY
TRBJ2-3 | NA | TRBV5-1 | ASSRWSTSTDTQY
TRBJ2-5 | few | TRBV28 | ASAQETQY
TRBJ1-2 | few | TRBV5-1 | ASSVGGNYGYT
TRBJ2-1 | NA | TRBV5-1 | ASSPDRGSNNEQF
TRBJ1-2 | NA | TRBV11-1 | ASSTGQGYGYT
TRBJ2-7 | few | TRBV6-5 | ASSYSSGAVDEQY
TRBJ2-5 | few | TRBV5-6 | ASSQGSQETQY
TRBJ1-5 | NA | TRBV28 | ASSSGQGAYQPQH
TRBJ2-1 | few | TRBV29-1 | SGGDWYNEQF
TRBJ2-7 | few | TRBV5-4 | ASSLLLAGGLSSYEQY
TRBJ2-1 | few | TRBV2 | ASSKGPKTSYNEQF
TRBJ2-3 | NA | TRBV9 | ASSVEVGSVGPNTDTQY
TRBJ1-2 | NA | TRBV10-3 | AISESGQGAGYT
TRBJ1-5 | few | TRBV19 | ASIADRTYSNQPQH
TRBJ2-3 | few | TRBV15 | ATSRDSEYTSTDTQY
TRBJ2-5 | NA | TRBV10-3 | AIREGLAGETQY
TRBJ2-3 | NA | TRBV11-2 | ASSRRSAGGSSTDTQY
TRBJ2-4 | NA | TRBV5-1 | ASSLEGATDQY
TRBJ2-1 | NA | TRBV7-8 | ASSLSRRLAGVSNEQF
TRBJ1-1 | few | TRBV29-1 | SVEERVPNTEAF
TRBJ1-1 | NA | TRBV7-9 | ASRRTPGGNTEAF
TRBJ2-4 | NA | TRBV19 | ASSIGVAPAGKNIQY
TRBJ1-5 | few | TRBV10-2 | ASSESVSGGQH
TRBJ1-1 | NA | TRBV6-1 | ASSVPTNNRGRWGNTEAF
TRBJ2-1 | NA | TRBV9 | ASSGTSDSYNEQF
TRBJ2-5 | few | TRBV20-1 | SAQTQETQY
TRBJ1-2 | NA | TRBV6-6 | ASRARVFDYGYT
TRBJ2-1 | few | TRBV7-2 | ASSPGREYNEQF
TRBJ2-3 | few | TRBV7-2 | ASEGDLDTQY
TRBJ1-2 | NA | TRBV10-3 | AISENRAGYT
TRBJ2-1 | NA | TRBV7-9 | ASGLAGSYEQF
TRBJ2-7 | NA | TRBV7-9 | ASSPTSGTYEQY
TRBJ2-5 | few | TRBV5-1 | ASSPRGQETQY
TRBJ2-7 | NA | TRBV6-1 | ASSEVPGSYEQY
TRBJ2-7 | few | TRBV29-1 | SVDLGPRTDEQY
TRBJ2-2 | few | TRBV10-3 | AISELESNTGELF
TRBJ2-4 | few | TRBV10-3 | ATGSDRGLKY
TRBJ2-1 | few | TRBV18 | ASSPVGRKREKSSYNEQF
TRBJ2-1 | NA | TRBV10-3 | AIRGQSNEQF
TRBJ2-5 | NA | TRBV6-6 | ASSLRTGGVETQY
TRBJ1-1 | NA | TRBV20-1 | SARGGGRAF
TRBJ2-3 | NA | TRBV5-6 | ASSSHDTQY
TRBJ2-7 | NA | TRBV6-5 | ASSYSGLATNYEQY